The 2 T cell receptor beta chains listed next were all sequenced from one sample in a study of T cell responses to AZD1222 COVID-19 vaccine. Some clones are missing from TCRdb's copy, which holds only in-frame ones; the method was immunoSEQ multiplex PCR. The sample lists about 140,000 clones, roughly 91% occurring once. The specimen was peripheral blood, collected 28 days after the second AZD1222 dose. These receptors all stem from an adult who received the AZD1222 COVID-19 vaccine.

This chain connects TRBV19 to TRBJ1-6; maybe TRBD1 (5 bases). The CDR3 has 15 amino acids. Germline CDR1 is LNHDA and CDR2 is SQIVND (reference sequence). The V end was cut by 1 base, the J end by 6 bases, with 10 bases between. The CDR3 here is CASSIGTGVNSPLHF. CDR3 nucleotides: TGTGCCAGTAGTATAGGTACAGGAGTTAATTCACCCCTCCACTTT.

The rearrangement uses TRBV7-9 and TRBJ2-1; D perhaps matches TRBD1 (5 bases). Germline lookup yields CDR1 SEHNR and CDR2 FQNEAQ (reference sequence). V was cut by 5 bases and J by 4 bases, with 12 bases left in between. The CDR3 sequence is 14 residues long. CDR3 sequence (DNA): TGTGCCAGCAGCCCCTCGACAGTGTACAATGAGCAGTTCTTC. It is translated as CASSPSTVYNEQFF.